The 28 T cell receptor beta chains below were found in one sample sequenced in a study of chronic HIV infection and antiretroviral therapy (dated by TCRdb to the mid-2010s). Libraries were built with 5' RACE. The run used an Illumina MiSeq. TCRdb reprocessed the public reads (quality trimming at Q25 with fastp, clone calling with MiXCR) and kept in-frame beta chains. Rows matching on CDR3 protein sequence are summarized as one entry with the most common DNA and genes. This sample holds roughly 50,000 distinct CDR3 sequences; about 19% were observed only once. The ten largest make up approximately 3% of the sample. The specimen sequenced was peripheral blood. The origin of the receptors is an adult who had HIV and had not received antiretroviral therapy, or was an uninfected healthy control (not recorded which).

The chain is built from TRBV29-1 and TRBJ2-1; the D is unclear. Germline CDR1 and CDR2: SQVTM and ANQGSEA. The CDR3 length is 10 residues. V was clipped by 3 bases and J by 7 bases, with 4 bases between them. The CDR3 DNA sequence: TGCAGCGTTGAGGGGAATGAGCAGTTCTTC. This translates into CSVEGNEQFF.

V usage is TRBV28 and J usage is TRBJ1-5; TRBD1 matches 7 bases. Unmatched junction bases numbered 5, after V lost 3 bases and J lost 3 bases. There are 15 residues in the CDR3. Germline CDR1 is MDHEN and CDR2 is SYDVKM. CDR3 bases: TGTGCCAGCAGTTTCAGGGGACAGCTCAATCAGCCCCAGCATTTT. Translation gives CASSFRGQLNQPQHF.

This clonotype came up a few times. The V call is TRBV27, the J call TRBJ2-3, with TRBD2 matching over 11 bases. CDR3 length: 21 residues. Germline V lookup: CDR1 MNHEY, CDR2 SMNVEV (reference sequence). The J segment lost 0 bases and the V segment lost 0 bases, leaving 14 bases of the junction unmatched. The CDR3 bases are TGTGCCAGCAGTTTATCGATTTGGCTAGCGGGGGGCATCGGCAGCACAGATACGCAGTATTTT. As protein: CASSLSIWLAGGIGSTDTQYF.

The chain has TRBV28 and TRBJ2-3, with 8 bases fitting TRBD2. Trimming at V came to 7 bases and at J to 5 bases, leaving 2 bases not matched to a gene. This CDR3 has 12 residues. Per the germline V gene, CDR1 is MDHEN and CDR2 is SYDVKM. The CDR3 here is CASTGGQDTQYF. CDR3 sequence (DNA): TGTGCCAGCACGGGGGGGCAAGATACGCAGTATTTT.

The chain is built from TRBV5-1 and TRBJ2-7; D is ambiguous. V gave up 4 bases and J gave up 0 bases, with 11 bases separating them. The CDR3 spans 14 residues. The V gene's germline CDR1 is SGHRS and CDR2 YFSETQ. CDR3 nucleotides: TGCGCCAGCAGCCCGGGTCCCAGCTCCTACGAGCAGTACTTC. It specifies CASSPGPSSYEQYF.

This clonotype was seen only a few times. The chain is built from TRBV7-3 and TRBJ2-2; D is unclear. CDR1 SGHTA and CDR2 FQGTGA come from the germline V gene. The CDR3 is 13 residues long. Trimming shortened V by 4 bases and J by 5 bases, and 8 bases separated the two germline ends. This CDR3 reads CASSSVGTGELFF. CDR3 bases: TGTGCCAGCAGCTCGGTAGGAACCGGGGAGCTGTTTTTT. The entire variable domain, with the rest obtained from reference TRBV7-3 and TRBJ2-2, is as follows: GAGVSQTPSNKVTEKGKYVELRCDPISGHTALYWYRQSLGQGPEFLIYFQGTGAADDSGLPNDRFFAVRPEGSVSTLKIQRTERGDSAVYLCASSSVGTGELFFGEGSRLTVL.

This chain links TRBV27 with TRBJ2-7, with D possibly TRBD1 on 8 matching bases. V was cut by 1 base and J by 6 bases, with 19 bases left in between. CDR1 is MNHEY and CDR2 is SMNVEV in the germline V gene (reference sequence). CDR3 length equals 16 residues. In nucleotides, the CDR3 is TGTGCCAGCAGTTTATGGGGGGGGACAGGAACCTCCGAGCAGTACTTC. Translating gives CASSLWGGTGTSEQYF.

This clonotype was seen only a few times. The rearrangement joins TRBV29-1 to TRBJ2-3; 7 bases are shared with TRBD2. With 7 bases clipped from V and 0 bases from J, the junction kept 10 bases outside the gene matches. The length of the CDR3 is 15 residues. Germline V gene data show CDR1 as SQVTM and CDR2 as ANQGSEA. The CDR3 reads CSGWGGSPSTDTQYF. CDR3 in DNA: TGCAGCGGTTGGGGGGGGAGTCCTAGCACAGATACGCAGTATTTT.

This clonotype was recorded a few times. The chain uses TRBV11-1 and TRBJ2-1; either TRBD1 or TRBD2 may fit D (7 bases each). The ends were cut back, 8 bases at V and 6 bases at J, with 17 bases in the middle. The CDR3 loop spans 14 amino acids. Germline loops: CDR1 SGHAT, CDR2 FQDESV (reference sequence). The CDR3 loop is CASQRGQHLNEQFF. In nucleotides, the CDR3 is TGTGCCAGCCAGCGGGGACAGCACCTCAATGAGCAGTTCTTC.

The V gene is TRBV9, the J gene TRBJ1-1; 11 bases are shared with TRBD1. With 3 bases clipped from V and 10 bases from J, the junction kept 5 bases outside the gene matches. The CDR3 covers 13 residues. Germline CDR1 and CDR2: SGDLS and YYNGEE. The CDR3 DNA is TGTGCCAGCAGCGCCGGACAGGGGGCCGTAGCTTTCTTT. Protein sequence: CASSAGQGAVAFF.

CDR3 in amino acids: CASRGLGTAMETQYF. In DNA, the CDR3 is TGTGCCAGCAGAGGCTTAGGGACAGCTATGGAGACCCAGTACTTC. The gene calls are TRBV28 and TRBJ2-5; 7 positions match TRBD1. There are 15 residues in the CDR3. V lost 6 bases, J lost 5 bases, and 12 bases stayed unmatched. The germline V gene encodes CDR1 MDHEN and CDR2 SYDVKM.

As regards this clonotype: Sequence at one end of the junction differs from germline and may be a read error. This chain uses TRBV4-1 with TRBJ2-7, with D perhaps being TRBD1 or TRBD2 (5 bases each). Per germline, CDR1 MGHRA and CDR2 YSYEKL. The CDR3 contains 13 residues. The CDR3 bases are TGCGCCAGCAGCCAAGGGGTGGGGCCCCCGAGGGACTTC. Amino acid sequence: CASSQGVGPPRDF.

The J gene is TRBJ1-3, the V gene TRBV14, with D unresolved. The CDR3 loop spans 13 amino acids. Trimming removed 1 base from V and 2 bases from J, with 3 bases in between. CDR1 and CDR2 from the germline V gene are SGHDN and FVKESK. DNA of the CDR3: TGTGCCAGCAGCCAAGTCCCTGGAAACACCATATATTTT. This gives the protein CASSQVPGNTIYF. Drawing the rest from reference TRBV14 and TRBJ1-3, the complete variable domain is EAGVTQFPSHSVIEKGQTVTLRCDPISGHDNLYWYRRVMGKEIKFLLHFVKESKQDESGMPNNRFLAERTGGTYSTLKVQPAELEDSGVYFCASSQVPGNTIYFGEGSWLTVV.

This clonotype turned up a few times. The chain employs TRBV27 and TRBJ2-1; the match to TRBD2 covers 14 bases. V shed 8 bases, J shed 8 bases, and the junction held 5 bases outside the gene matches. CDR1 is MNHEY, CDR2 SMNVEV, per germline (reference sequence). This CDR3 has 14 amino acids. CDR3 sequence reads: CASRLAGGRDEQFF. In DNA form, the CDR3 reads TGTGCCAGCCGACTAGCGGGAGGGCGGGATGAGCAGTTCTTC.

The chain uses TRBV7-8 and TRBJ1-1; D unresolved. With 1 base removed from V and 0 bases from J, the gap between germline ends came to 9 bases. Germline CDR1 SGHVS, CDR2 FQNEAQ. The CDR3 sequence is 15 residues long. CDR3 sequence reads: CASSLGTWLNTEAFF. CDR3 nucleotide sequence: TGTGCCAGCAGCTTAGGAACATGGTTGAACACTGAAGCTTTCTTT.

The chain couples TRBV16 to TRBJ1-3; D is unclear. Trimming removed 6 bases from V and 0 bases from J, with 9 bases in between. This CDR3 is 14 amino acids long. Germline lookup yields CDR1 KGHSY and CDR2 FQNENV. The CDR3 sequence is CASSPAYSGNTIYF. CDR3 coding DNA: TGTGCCAGCAGTCCAGCATACTCTGGAAACACCATATATTTT.

The J gene is TRBJ2-4, the V gene TRBV7-9; TRBD2 aligns across 9 bases. Germline V lookup: CDR1 SEHNR, CDR2 FQNEAQ (reference sequence). The ends lost 4 bases at V and 5 bases at J; junction bases unmatched: 0. CDR3 length: 13 residues. The CDR3 DNA follows: TGTGCCAGCAGCTCTAGCGGGGAAAACATTCAGTACTTC. Translation: CASSSSGENIQYF.

This clonotype was counted only a few times. The chain links TRBV27 to TRBJ2-7; 8 bases map to TRBD1. CDR1 and CDR2 from the germline V gene are MNHEY and SMNVEV (reference sequence). The CDR3 is 15 residues long. V was pared by 5 bases and J by 1 base, with 7 bases of the junction left unmatched. CDR3 sequence (DNA): TGTGCCAGCAGTGTACAGGGGGGAAGGTCCTACGAGCAGTACTTC. Protein product: CASSVQGGRSYEQYF.

This clonotype was counted only a few times. The chain recombines TRBV9 with TRBJ2-1; 10 positions agree with TRBD2. With 4 bases clipped from V and 7 bases from J, the junction kept 14 bases outside the gene matches. Looked up from germline, CDR1 is SGDLS and CDR2 is YYNGEE. There are 17 residues in the CDR3. This CDR3 reads CASSTNPPTSGLNEQFF. The CDR3 DNA is TGTGCCAGCAGCACAAACCCGCCGACTAGCGGGCTGAATGAGCAGTTCTTC. Together with reference TRBV9 and TRBJ2-1, the CDR3 gives the full variable domain: DSGVTQTPKHLITATGQRVTLRCSPRSGDLSVYWYQQSLDQGLQFLIQYYNGEERAKGNILERFSAQQFPDLHSELNLSSLELGDSALYFCASSTNPPTSGLNEQFFGPGTRLTVL.

The gene calls are TRBV27 and TRBJ2-7, with D perhaps matching TRBD2 (6 bases). From germline, CDR1 is MNHEY and CDR2 SMNVEV (reference sequence). This CDR3 is built from 14 residues. V was trimmed by 0 bases and J by 0 bases, leaving 6 bases between them. Here the CDR3 reads CASSLSGGSYEQYF. CDR3 DNA: TGTGCCAGCAGTTTATCGGGGGGCTCCTACGAGCAGTACTTC.

This rearrangement joins TRBV5-1 to TRBJ1-1; TRBD1 might be the D (5 bases). Germline V gene sequence: CDR1 SGHRS, CDR2 YFSETQ. Deletions cut 2 bases from V and 2 bases from J, with 10 bases between. The length of the CDR3 is 14 residues. CDR3 bases: TGCGCCAGCAGCTTAACAGGTATTAACACTGAAGCTTTCTTT. Translated, it gives CASSLTGINTEAFF.

The genes are TRBV3-1 and TRBJ2-5; D ambiguous. Germline CDR1 and CDR2: LGHDT and YNNKEL (reference sequence). The V end was cut by 1 base, the J end by 7 bases, with 4 bases between. CDR3 length: 11 residues. For the CDR3, the DNA is TGTGCCAGCAGCCAAGTTGTGACCCAGTACTTC. Its protein is CASSQVVTQYF.

The V gene is TRBV7-2, the J gene TRBJ1-1; D is perhaps TRBD1 (5 bases). In germline, CDR1 is SGHTA, CDR2 FQGNSA. Trimming pared 5 bases from V and 10 bases from J, leaving 17 bases between. CDR3 size: 13 residues. The CDR3: CASSQTDRRGAFF. The CDR3 nucleotides are TGTGCCAGCAGCCAGACAGACCGGAGAGGAGCTTTCTTT.

In regard to this clonotype: A junction end diverges from the germline sequence, so it may reflect a read error. The chain's CDR3 is CASSFRGSYNEQLF. The CDR3 bases are TGTGCCAGCAGCTTCCGCGGGAGCTACAATGAGCAGTTATTC. The chain couples TRBV11-2 to TRBJ2-1; 7 bases are a match to TRBD2. Looked up from germline, CDR1 is SGHAT and CDR2 is FQNNGV. This CDR3 spans 14 amino acids. The full variable domain, completed using reference TRBV11-2 and TRBJ2-1, is EAGVAQSPRYKIIEKRQSVAFWCNPISGHATLYWYQQILGQGPKLLIQFQNNGVVDDSQLPKDRFSAERLKGVDSTLKIQPAKLEDSAVYLCASSFRGSYNEQLFGPGTRLTVL.

This clonotype was counted between two and nine times. The chain couples TRBV2 to TRBJ2-6; tentatively, D is TRBD1 (6 bases). Germline V gives CDR1 SNHLY, CDR2 FYNNEI. Trimming cost V 7 bases and J 0 bases, with 13 bases left between them. This CDR3 has 16 residues. The CDR3 loop is CASNRQATSGANVLTF. In DNA form, the CDR3 reads TGTGCCAGCAACCGACAGGCAACCTCTGGGGCCAACGTCCTGACTTTC.

This clonotype came up a few times. CDR3 in amino acids: CSARVSPMETQYF. DNA of the CDR3: TGCAGTGCTAGGGTCTCACCGATGGAGACCCAGTACTTC. The chain links TRBV20-1 to TRBJ2-5; D ambiguous. CDR3 length equals 13 residues. V dropped 3 bases and J dropped 5 bases, with 13 bases sitting between them. CDR1 and CDR2 from the germline V gene are DFQATT and SNEGSKA (reference sequence).

This chain joins TRBV7-2 and TRBJ1-6; 7 nucleotides align to TRBD1. V shed 5 bases and J 12 bases; nucleotides not matched to a gene: 19. The CDR3 consists of 17 residues. Germline-derived CDR1 and CDR2 are SGHTA and FQGNSA. CDR3 DNA sequence: TGTGCCAGCAGCCCAAGACCCGACAGGGTTCTCGTGGTACCCCTCCACTTT. Translated, it gives CASSPRPDRVLVVPLHF.

V and J are TRBV7-9 and TRBJ2-7; TRBD1 agrees at 9 bases. The CDR3 sequence is 12 residues long. Germline loops: CDR1 SEHNR, CDR2 FQNEAQ (reference sequence). The J segment lost 8 bases and the V segment lost 5 bases, leaving 4 bases of the junction unmatched. CDR3 loop: CASSVDRGKQYF. The DNA of the CDR3 is TGTGCCAGCAGCGTGGACAGGGGCAAGCAGTACTTC.